These T cell receptor beta chains were read from a single sample in a study of shared clonotypes between healthy human individuals. The protocol was immunoSEQ multiplex PCR, while the TCRdb copy is restricted to in-frame clones and leaves out a portion. The repertoire holds some 1,900,000 clones, with about 95% as singletons. The specimen was naive CD8+ T cells sorted from blood. These receptors originate from a man aged 18-30 years in good health. Each CDR3 is given with its conserved first and last residue. A D gene is named only where the DNA matches it firmly. Some rows mark clone size as missing; the rest say once, few, many or name a class of expanded clone.

>TRBJ2-1|NA|once|TRBV4-2
CASSPPGNEQFF
TGTGCCAGCAGCCCTCCGGGCAATGAGCAGTTCTTC
>TRBJ2-2|NA|NA|TRBV2
CASSDRFTGELFF
TGTGCCAGCAGCGACAGGTTCACCGGGGAGCTGTTTTTT
>TRBJ1-5|NA|NA|TRBV28
CASSPRVQPQHF
TGTGCCAGCAGTCCTAGGGTTCAGCCCCAGCATTTT
>TRBJ2-7|TRBD1|NA|TRBV29-1
CSVGDRGPYEQYF
TGCAGCGTTGGGGACAGGGGGCCCTACGAGCAGTACTTC
>TRBJ2-3|NA|NA|TRBV27
CASSFGASTDTQYF
TGTGCCAGCAGTTTCGGGGCTAGCACAGATACGCAGTATTTT
>TRBJ2-3|NA|NA|TRBV9
CAIPFGSTDTQYF
TGTGCCATCCCCTTTGGGAGCACAGATACGCAGTATTTT
>TRBJ2-7|NA|NA|TRBV27
CASSFGYSYEQYF
TGTGCCAGCAGTTTCGGTTACTCCTACGAGCAGTACTTC
>TRBJ2-1|NA|NA|TRBV10-2
CASSESTGIYNEQFF
TGCGCCAGCAGTGAGTCGACAGGTATATACAATGAGCAGTTCTTC
>TRBJ2-7|NA|NA|TRBV9
CASSVGAADNYEQYF
TGTGCCAGCAGCGTGGGGGCAGCCGATAACTACGAGCAGTACTTC
>TRBJ2-1|TRBD2|NA|TRBV27
CASSDERGTYNEQFF
TGTGCCAGCAGTGACGAGCGGGGAACATACAATGAGCAGTTCTTC